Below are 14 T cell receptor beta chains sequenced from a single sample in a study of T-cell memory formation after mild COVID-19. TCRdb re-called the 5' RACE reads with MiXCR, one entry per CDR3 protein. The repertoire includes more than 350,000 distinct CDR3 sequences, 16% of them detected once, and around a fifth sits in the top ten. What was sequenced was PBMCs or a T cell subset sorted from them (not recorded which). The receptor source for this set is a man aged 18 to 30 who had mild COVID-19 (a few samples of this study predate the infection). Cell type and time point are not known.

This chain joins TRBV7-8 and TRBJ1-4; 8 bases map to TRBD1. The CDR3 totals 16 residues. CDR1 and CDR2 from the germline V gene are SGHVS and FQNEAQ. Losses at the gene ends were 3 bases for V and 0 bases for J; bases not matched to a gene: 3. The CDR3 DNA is TGTGCCAGCAGCTTTGCGACAGGGGCAACTAATGAAAAACTGTTTTTT. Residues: CASSFATGATNEKLFF.

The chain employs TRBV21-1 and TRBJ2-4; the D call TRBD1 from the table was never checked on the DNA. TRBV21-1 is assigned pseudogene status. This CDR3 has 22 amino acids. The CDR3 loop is CASSAFPGSRVPPTVAKNIQYF. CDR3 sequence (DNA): TGTGCCAGCAGCGCATTCCCGGGGTCCCGTGTACCTCCAACAGTAGCCAAAAACATTCAGTACTTC.

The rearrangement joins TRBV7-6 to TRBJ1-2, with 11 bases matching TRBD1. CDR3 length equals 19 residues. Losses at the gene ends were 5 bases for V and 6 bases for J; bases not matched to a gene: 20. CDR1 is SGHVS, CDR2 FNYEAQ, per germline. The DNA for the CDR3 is TGTGCCAGCAGCCAAATCAATCCCGGGACAGGGGGAGAGGTTGATGGCTACACCTTC. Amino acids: CASSQINPGTGGEVDGYTF.

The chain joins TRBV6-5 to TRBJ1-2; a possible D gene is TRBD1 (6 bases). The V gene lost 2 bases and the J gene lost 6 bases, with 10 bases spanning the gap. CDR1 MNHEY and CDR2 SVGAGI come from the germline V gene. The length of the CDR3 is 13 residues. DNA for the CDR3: TGTGCCAGCAGTTACAGCCAGGGGAATGGCTACACCTTC. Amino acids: CASSYSQGNGYTF.

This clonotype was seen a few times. The CDR3 coding sequence is TGTGCCAGCAGGGGGGACTCCTACGAGCAGTACGTC. As protein: CASRGDSYEQYV. The rearrangement uses TRBV28 and TRBJ2-7; the D call may be TRBD1 or TRBD2 (5 bases each). This CDR3 region has 12 residues. CDR1 is MDHEN and CDR2 is SYDVKM in the germline V gene. Trimming stripped 6 bases from V and 0 bases from J, with 6 bases between.

CDR3 protein: CSARDQRETEAFF. CDR3 nucleotides: TGCAGTGCTAGGGACCAAAGGGAGACTGAAGCTTTCTTT. This chain links TRBV20-1 with TRBJ1-1; D call uncertain. This CDR3 contains 13 residues. V was pared by 3 bases and J by 5 bases, with 13 bases between. From germline, CDR1 is DFQATT and CDR2 SNEGSKA (reference sequence).

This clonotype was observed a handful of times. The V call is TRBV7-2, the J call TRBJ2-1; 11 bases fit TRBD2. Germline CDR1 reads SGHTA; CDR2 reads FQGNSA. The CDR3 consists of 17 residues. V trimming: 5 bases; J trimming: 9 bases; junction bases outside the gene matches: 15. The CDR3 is CASSPYFIAGGQTEQFF. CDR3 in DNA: TGTGCCAGCAGCCCCTATTTCATAGCGGGGGGGCAGACTGAGCAGTTCTTC.

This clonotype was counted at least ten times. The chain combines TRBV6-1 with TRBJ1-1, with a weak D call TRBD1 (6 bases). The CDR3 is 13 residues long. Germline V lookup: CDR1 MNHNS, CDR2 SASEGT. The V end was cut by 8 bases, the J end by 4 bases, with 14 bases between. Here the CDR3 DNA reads TGTGCCAGCGGCAACAGGGCGCTCACTGAAGCTTTCTTT. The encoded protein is CASGNRALTEAFF.

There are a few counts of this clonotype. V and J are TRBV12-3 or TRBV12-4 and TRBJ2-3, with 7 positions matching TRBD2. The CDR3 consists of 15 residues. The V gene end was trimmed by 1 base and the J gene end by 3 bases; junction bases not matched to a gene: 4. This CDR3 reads CASSLGGGLTDTQYF. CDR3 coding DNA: TGTGCCAGCAGTTTAGGGGGGGGATTGACAGATACGCAGTATTTT.

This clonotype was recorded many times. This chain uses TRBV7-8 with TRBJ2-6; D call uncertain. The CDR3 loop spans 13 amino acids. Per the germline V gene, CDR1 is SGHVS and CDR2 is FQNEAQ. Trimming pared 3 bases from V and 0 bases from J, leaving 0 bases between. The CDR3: CASSFSGANVLTF. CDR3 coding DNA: TGTGCCAGCAGCTTCTCTGGGGCCAACGTCCTGACTTTC.

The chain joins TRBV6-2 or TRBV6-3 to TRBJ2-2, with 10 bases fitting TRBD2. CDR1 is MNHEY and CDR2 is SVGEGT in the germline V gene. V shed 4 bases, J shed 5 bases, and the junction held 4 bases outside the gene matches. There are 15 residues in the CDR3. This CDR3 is CASSLAGGHTGELFF. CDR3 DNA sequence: TGTGCCAGCAGTTTAGCGGGGGGCCATACCGGGGAGCTGTTTTTT.

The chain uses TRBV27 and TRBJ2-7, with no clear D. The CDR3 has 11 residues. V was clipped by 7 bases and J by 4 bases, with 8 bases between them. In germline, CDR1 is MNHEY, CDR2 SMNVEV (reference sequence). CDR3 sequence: CASTWGYEQYF. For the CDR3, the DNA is TGTGCCAGCACTTGGGGTTACGAGCAGTACTTC.

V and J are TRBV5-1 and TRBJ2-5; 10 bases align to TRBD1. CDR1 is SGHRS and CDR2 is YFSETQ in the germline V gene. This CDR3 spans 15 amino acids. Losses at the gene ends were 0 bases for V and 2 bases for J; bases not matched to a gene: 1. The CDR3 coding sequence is TGCGCCAGCAGCTTGGCGGACAGGGGGCAAGAGACCCAGTACTTC. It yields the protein CASSLADRGQETQYF.

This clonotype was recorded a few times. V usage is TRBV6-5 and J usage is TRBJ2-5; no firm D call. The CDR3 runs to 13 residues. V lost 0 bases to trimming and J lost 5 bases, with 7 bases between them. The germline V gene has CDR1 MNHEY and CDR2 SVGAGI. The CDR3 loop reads CASSYSVRETQYF. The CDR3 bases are TGTGCCAGCAGTTACTCGGTCCGGGAGACCCAGTACTTC.